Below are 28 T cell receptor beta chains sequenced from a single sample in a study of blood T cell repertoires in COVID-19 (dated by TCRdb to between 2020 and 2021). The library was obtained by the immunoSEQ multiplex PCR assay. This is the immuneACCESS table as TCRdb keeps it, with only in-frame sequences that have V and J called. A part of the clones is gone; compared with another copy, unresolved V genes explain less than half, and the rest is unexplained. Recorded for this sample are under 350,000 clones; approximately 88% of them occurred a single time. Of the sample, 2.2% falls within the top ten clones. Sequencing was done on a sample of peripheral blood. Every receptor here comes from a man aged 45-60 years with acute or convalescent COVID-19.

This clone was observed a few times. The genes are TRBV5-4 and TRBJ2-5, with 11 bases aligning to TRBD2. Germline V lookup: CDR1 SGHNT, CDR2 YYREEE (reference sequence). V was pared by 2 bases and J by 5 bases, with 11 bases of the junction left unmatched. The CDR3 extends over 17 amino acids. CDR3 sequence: CASSFFSGLAVPETQYF. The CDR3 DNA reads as TGTGCCAGCAGCTTTTTCTCGGGACTAGCGGTACCCGAGACCCAGTACTTC.

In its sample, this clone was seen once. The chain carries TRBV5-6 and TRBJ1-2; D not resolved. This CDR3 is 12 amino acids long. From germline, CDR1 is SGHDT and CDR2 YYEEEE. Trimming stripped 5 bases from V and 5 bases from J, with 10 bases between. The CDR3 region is CASSLRVYGYTF. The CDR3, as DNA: TGTGCCAGCAGTCTCCGGGTTTATGGCTACACCTTC. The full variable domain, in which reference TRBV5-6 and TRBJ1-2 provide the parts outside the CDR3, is DAGVTQSPTHLIKTRGQQVTLRCSPKSGHDTVSWYQQALGQGPQFIFQYYEEEERQRGNFPDRFSGHQFPNYSSELNVNALLLGDSALYLCASSLRVYGYTFGSGTRLTVV.

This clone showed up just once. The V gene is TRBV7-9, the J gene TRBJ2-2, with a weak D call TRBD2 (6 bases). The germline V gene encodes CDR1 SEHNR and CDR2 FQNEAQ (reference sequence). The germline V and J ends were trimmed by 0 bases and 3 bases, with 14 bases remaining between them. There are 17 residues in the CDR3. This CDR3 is CASSLARLWEDTGELFF. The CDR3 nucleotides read TGTGCCAGCAGCTTAGCTCGGCTCTGGGAGGACACCGGGGAGCTGTTTTTT.

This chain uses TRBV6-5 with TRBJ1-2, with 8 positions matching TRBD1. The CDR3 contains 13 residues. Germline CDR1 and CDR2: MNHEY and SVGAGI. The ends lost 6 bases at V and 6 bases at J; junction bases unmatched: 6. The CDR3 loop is CASRDRESHGYTF. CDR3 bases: TGTGCCAGCAGGGACAGGGAGTCTCATGGCTACACCTTC.

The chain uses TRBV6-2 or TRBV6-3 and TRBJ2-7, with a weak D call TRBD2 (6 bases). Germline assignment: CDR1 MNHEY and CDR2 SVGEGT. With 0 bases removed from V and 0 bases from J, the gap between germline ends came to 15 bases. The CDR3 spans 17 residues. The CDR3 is CASSYSFFGTRSYEQYF. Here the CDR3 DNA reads TGTGCCAGCAGTTACTCGTTCTTCGGGACTCGCTCCTACGAGCAGTACTTC.

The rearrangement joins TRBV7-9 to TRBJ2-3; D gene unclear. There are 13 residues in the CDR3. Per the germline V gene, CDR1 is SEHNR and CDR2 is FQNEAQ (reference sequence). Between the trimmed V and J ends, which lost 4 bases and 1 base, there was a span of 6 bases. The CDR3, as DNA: TGTGCCAGCAGCTATTCAGGCACAGATACGCAGTATTTT. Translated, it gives CASSYSGTDTQYF. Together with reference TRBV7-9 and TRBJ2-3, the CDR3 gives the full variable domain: DTGVSQNPRHKITKRGQNVTFRCDPISEHNRLYWYRQTLGQGPEFLTYFQNEAQLEKSRLLSDRFSAERPKGSFSTLEIQRTEQGDSAMYLCASSYSGTDTQYFGPGTRLTVL.

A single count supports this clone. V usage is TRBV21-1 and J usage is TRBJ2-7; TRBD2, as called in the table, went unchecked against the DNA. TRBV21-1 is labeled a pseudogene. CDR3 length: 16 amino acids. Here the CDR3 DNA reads TGTGCCAGCAGCAGACGATCGGAGAGAAGCTCCTACGAGCAGTACTTC. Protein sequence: CASSRRSERSSYEQYF.

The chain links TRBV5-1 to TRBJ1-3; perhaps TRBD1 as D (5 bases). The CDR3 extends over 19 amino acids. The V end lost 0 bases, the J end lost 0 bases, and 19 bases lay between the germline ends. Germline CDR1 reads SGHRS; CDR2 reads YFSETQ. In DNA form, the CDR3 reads TGCGCCAGCAGCTTGGCACAGGCAAACCTCGGGCTCTCTGGAAACACCATATATTTT. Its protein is CASSLAQANLGLSGNTIYF.

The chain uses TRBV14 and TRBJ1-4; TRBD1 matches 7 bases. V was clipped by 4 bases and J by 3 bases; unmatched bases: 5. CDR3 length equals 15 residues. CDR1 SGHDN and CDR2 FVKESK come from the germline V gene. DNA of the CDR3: TGTGCCAGCAGCCCGTCAGGGGGTTCTAATGAAAAACTGTTTTTT. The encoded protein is CASSPSGGSNEKLFF.

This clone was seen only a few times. The DNA for the CDR3 is TGCAGCGCTGCGGCCGGGGATGAAGCTTTCTTT. Residues: CSAAAGDEAFF. The chain recombines TRBV29-1 with TRBJ1-1; D unclear. The CDR3 is 11 residues long. Germline CDR1 is SQVTM and CDR2 is ANQGSEA. The germline V and J ends were trimmed by 7 bases and 7 bases, with 13 bases remaining between them.

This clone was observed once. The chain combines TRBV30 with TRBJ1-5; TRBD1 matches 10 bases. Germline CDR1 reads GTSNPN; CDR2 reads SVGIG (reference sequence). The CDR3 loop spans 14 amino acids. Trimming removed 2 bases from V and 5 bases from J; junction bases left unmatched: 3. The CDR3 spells CAWSTGTGDQPQHF. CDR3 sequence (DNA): TGTGCCTGGAGTACCGGGACAGGGGATCAGCCCCAGCATTTT.

CDR3 bases: TGTGCCAGCAGCCCCCTTCGGGGGGGGAACACCGGGGAGCTGTTTTTT. Its translation: CASSPLRGGNTGELFF. The rearrangement uses TRBV7-3 and TRBJ2-2; 8 positions match TRBD2. The V and J ends lost 5 bases and 1 base, in that order; junction bases with no gene match: 6. The CDR3 runs 16 residues. Germline V gives CDR1 SGHTA, CDR2 FQGTGA.

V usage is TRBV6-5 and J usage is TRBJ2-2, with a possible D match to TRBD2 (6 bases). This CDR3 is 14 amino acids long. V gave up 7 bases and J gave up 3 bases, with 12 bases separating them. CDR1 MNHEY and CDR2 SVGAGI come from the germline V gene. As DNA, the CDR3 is TGTGCCAGCACCCAGAGGAGGGACACCGGGGAGCTGTTTTTT. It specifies CASTQRRDTGELFF.

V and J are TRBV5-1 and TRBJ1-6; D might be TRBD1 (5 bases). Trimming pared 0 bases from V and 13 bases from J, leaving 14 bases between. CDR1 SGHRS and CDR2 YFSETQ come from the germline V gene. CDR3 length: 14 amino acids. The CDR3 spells CASSLGGGTLPLHF. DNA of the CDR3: TGCGCCAGCAGCTTGGGCGGAGGGACTCTCCCCCTCCACTTT.

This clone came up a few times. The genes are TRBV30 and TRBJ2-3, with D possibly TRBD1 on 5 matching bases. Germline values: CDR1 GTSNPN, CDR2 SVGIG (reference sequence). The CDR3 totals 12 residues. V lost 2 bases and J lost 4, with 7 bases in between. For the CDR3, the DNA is TGTGCCTGGAGTCCAGGGTCAGATACGCAGTATTTT. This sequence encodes CAWSPGSDTQYF.

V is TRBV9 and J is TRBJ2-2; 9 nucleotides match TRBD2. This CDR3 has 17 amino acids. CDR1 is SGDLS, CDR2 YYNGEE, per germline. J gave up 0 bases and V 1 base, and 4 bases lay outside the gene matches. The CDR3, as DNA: TGTGCCAGCAGCGTACTAGCGGGGATCGCGAACACCGGGGAGCTGTTTTTT. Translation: CASSVLAGIANTGELFF.

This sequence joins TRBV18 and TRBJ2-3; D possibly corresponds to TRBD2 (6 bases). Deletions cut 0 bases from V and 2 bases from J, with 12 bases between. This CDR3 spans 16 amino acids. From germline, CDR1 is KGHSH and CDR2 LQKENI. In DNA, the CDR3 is TGTGCCAGCTCACCACCCCTAGGCGGGGCCACAGATACGCAGTATTTT. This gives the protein CASSPPLGGATDTQYF.

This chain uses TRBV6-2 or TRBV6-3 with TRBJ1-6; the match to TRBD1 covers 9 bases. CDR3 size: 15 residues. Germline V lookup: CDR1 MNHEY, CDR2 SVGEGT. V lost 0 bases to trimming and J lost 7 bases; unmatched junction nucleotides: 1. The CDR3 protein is CASSYSGTGNSPLHF. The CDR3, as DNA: TGTGCCAGCAGTTACTCGGGGACAGGGAATTCACCCCTCCACTTT.

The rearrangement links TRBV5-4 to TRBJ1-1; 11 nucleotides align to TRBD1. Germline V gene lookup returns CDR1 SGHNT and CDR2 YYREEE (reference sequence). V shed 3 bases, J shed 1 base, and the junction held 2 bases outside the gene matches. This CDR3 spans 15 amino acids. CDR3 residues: CASSWTGGKNTEAFF. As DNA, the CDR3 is TGTGCCAGCAGCTGGACAGGGGGCAAGAACACTGAAGCTTTCTTT.

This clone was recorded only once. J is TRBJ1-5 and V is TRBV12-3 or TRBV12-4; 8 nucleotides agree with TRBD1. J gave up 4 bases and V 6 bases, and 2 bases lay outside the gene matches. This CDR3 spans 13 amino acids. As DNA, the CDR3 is TGTGCCAGCAGCAGACAGGGGAATCAGCCCCAGCATTTT. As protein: CASSRQGNQPQHF.

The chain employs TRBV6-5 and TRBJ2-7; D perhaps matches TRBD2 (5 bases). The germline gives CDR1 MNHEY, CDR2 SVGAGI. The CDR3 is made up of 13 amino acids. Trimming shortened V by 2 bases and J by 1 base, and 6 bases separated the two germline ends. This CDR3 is CASSYLASYEQYF. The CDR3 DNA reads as TGTGCCAGCAGTTACCTAGCTTCCTACGAGCAGTACTTC.

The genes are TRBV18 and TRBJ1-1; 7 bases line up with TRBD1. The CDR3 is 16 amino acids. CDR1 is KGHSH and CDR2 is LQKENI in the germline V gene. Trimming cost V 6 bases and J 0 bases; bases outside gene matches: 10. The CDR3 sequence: CASSLHDRAMNTEAFF. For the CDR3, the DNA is TGTGCCAGCTCCCTTCATGACAGGGCGATGAACACTGAAGCTTTCTTT.

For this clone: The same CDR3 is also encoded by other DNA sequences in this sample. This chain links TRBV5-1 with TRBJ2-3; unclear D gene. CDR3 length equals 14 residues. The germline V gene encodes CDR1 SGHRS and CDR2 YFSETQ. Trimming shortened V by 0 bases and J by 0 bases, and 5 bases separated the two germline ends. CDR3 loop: CASSLGQSTDTQYF. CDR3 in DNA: TGCGCCAGCAGCTTGGGTCAGAGCACAGATACGCAGTATTTT.

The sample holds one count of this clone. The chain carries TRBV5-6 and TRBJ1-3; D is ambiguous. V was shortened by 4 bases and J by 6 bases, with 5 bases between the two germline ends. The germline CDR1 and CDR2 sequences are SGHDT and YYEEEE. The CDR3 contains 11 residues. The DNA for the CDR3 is TGTGCCAGCAGCGCAGAAAACACCATATATTTT. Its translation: CASSAENTIYF.

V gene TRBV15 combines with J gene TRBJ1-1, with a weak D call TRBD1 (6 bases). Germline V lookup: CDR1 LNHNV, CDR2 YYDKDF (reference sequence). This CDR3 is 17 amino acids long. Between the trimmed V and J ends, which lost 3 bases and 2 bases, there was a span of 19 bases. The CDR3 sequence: CATSRPQGRRLNTEAFF. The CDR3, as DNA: TGTGCCACCAGCAGGCCGCAGGGGCGGCGGCTAAACACTGAAGCTTTCTTT.

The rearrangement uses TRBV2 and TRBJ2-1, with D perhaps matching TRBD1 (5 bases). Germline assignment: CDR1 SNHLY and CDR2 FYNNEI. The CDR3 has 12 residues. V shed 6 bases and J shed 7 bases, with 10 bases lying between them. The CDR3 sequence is CASSPQGNEQFF. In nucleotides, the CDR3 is TGTGCCAGCAGCCCCCAGGGTAATGAGCAGTTCTTC.

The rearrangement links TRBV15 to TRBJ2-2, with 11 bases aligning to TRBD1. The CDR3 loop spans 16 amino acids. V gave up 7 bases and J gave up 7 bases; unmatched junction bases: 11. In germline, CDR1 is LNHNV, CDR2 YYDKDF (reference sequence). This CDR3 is CATTTDRGQYGGELFF. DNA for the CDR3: TGTGCCACCACCACGGACAGGGGGCAGTACGGCGGGGAGCTGTTTTTT.

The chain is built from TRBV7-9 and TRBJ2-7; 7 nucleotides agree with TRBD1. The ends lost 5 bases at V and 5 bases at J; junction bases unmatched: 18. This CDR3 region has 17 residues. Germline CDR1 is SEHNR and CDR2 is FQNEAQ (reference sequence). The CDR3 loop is CASSGNPRHLQGNEQYF. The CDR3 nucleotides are TGTGCCAGCAGCGGAAACCCGCGGCATTTACAGGGGAACGAGCAGTACTTC.